These 14 T cell receptor beta chains came from one sample sequenced in a study of TIL therapy for anti-PD-1-resistant metastatic lung cancer. Sequencing used immunoSEQ v3. Assay: immunoSEQ multiplex PCR; the TCRdb copy retains only in-frame clones and omits some. This sample yields tens of thousands of clones, of which under 75% are seen a single time; around 6.1% belongs to the top ten. Time point indicated: pre-treatment sample, taken before nivolumab and TIL therapy. The material sequenced was blood, taken at baseline. The receptors originated from a person aged 25-79 years with non-small cell lung cancer.

CDR3 residues: CASSFLANTGELFF. In nucleotides, the CDR3 is TGCGCCAGCAGCTTTCTAGCGAACACCGGGGAGCTGTTTTTT. This chain links TRBV5-1 with TRBJ2-2, with D unresolved. V was trimmed by 2 bases and J by 0 bases, leaving 5 bases between them. From germline, CDR1 is SGHRS and CDR2 YFSETQ. This CDR3 is built from 14 residues.

The chain carries TRBV10-3 and TRBJ2-3, with 7 bases matching TRBD2. The CDR3 is 14 amino acids. The germline CDR1 and CDR2 sequences are ENHRY and SYGVKD. V trimming: 6 bases; J trimming: 0 bases; junction bases outside the gene matches: 3. The CDR3 DNA reads TGTGCCATCAGAGCGGGAACTAGCACAGATACGCAGTATTTT. Translated, it gives CAIRAGTSTDTQYF.

The V and J genes are TRBV30 and TRBJ2-4; D is possibly TRBD1 (6 bases). CDR1 is GTSNPN, CDR2 SVGIG, per germline (reference sequence). The CDR3 runs to 15 residues. Trimming left V 1 base short and J 3 bases short, with 13 bases between. DNA of the CDR3: TGTGCCTGGAGTGGAGGGGGACAAAGCAAAAACATTCAGTACTTC. Translation: CAWSGGGQSKNIQYF. The full variable domain, in which reference TRBV30 and TRBJ2-4 provide the parts outside the CDR3, is SQTIHQWPATLVQPVGSPLSLECTVEGTSNPNLYWYRQAAGRGLQLLFYSVGIGQISSEVPQNLSASRPQDRQFILSSKKLLLSDSGFYLCAWSGGGQSKNIQYFGAGTRLSVL.

The CDR3 DNA sequence: TGTGCCAGCAGTATAAAAGAGACCCAGTACTTC. Residues: CASSIKETQYF. The V gene is TRBV2, the J gene TRBJ2-5; D remains ambiguous. Germline V CDR1 and CDR2: SNHLY, FYNNEI. The CDR3 is 11 amino acids. Trimming took off 5 bases at V and 3 bases at J, with 4 bases between the two ends.

Concerning this clone itself: The junction differs from germline at one of its ends, possibly a read error. The gene calls are TRBV5-1 and TRBJ1-4; no definite D call. This CDR3 is 14 amino acids long. The germline V gene encodes CDR1 SGHRS and CDR2 YFSETQ. This CDR3 reads CASRLAGENEKLFF. The CDR3, as DNA: TGCGCCAGCAGATTGGCTGGGGAGAATGAAAAACTGTTTTTT.

This clone was seen a few times. The chain links TRBV28 to TRBJ2-2; no reliable D call. CDR3 length equals 12 residues. Trimming left V 6 bases short and J 5 bases short, with 7 bases between. The germline CDR1 and CDR2 sequences are MDHEN and SYDVKM. The CDR3 region has the DNA TGTGCCAGCAGCGTTAAGACCGGGGAGCTGTTTTTT. As protein: CASSVKTGELFF.

This sequence joins TRBV5-1 and TRBJ1-2, with TRBD1 as a possible D gene (5 bases). The CDR3 is made up of 11 amino acids. V was trimmed by 4 bases and J by 11 bases, leaving 12 bases between them. Germline V gene sequence: CDR1 SGHRS, CDR2 YFSETQ. The CDR3 DNA is TGCGCCAGCAGCGGCTATTCAGGGTACACCTTC. Translation gives CASSGYSGYTF.

V and J are TRBV5-1 and TRBJ2-1; no clear D. The CDR3 spans 11 residues. Germline V lookup: CDR1 SGHRS, CDR2 YFSETQ. With 5 bases removed from V and 3 bases from J, the gap between germline ends came to 3 bases. DNA for the CDR3: TGCGCCAGCAGTAACTACAATGAGCAGTTCTTC. Amino acids: CASSNYNEQFF.

The chain couples TRBV9 to TRBJ2-3; 9 nucleotides align to TRBD2. With 4 bases clipped from V and 0 bases from J, the junction kept 9 bases outside the gene matches. From germline, CDR1 is SGDLS and CDR2 YYNGEE. The CDR3 runs 17 residues. The CDR3 nucleotides are TGTGCCAGCAGCCCCCTCGGCGGGAGGGTTAGCACAGATACGCAGTATTTT. Encoded protein: CASSPLGGRVSTDTQYF.

The genes are TRBV27 and TRBJ2-7; D unresolved. CDR1 and CDR2 from the germline V gene are MNHEY and SMNVEV (reference sequence). The V end lost 2 bases, the J end lost 1 base, and 15 bases lay between the germline ends. There are 16 residues in the CDR3. The CDR3 is CASSLRPARPSYEQYF. CDR3 bases: TGTGCCAGCAGTTTAAGGCCGGCTAGACCGTCCTACGAGCAGTACTTC.

J is TRBJ2-1 and V is TRBV5-4; TRBD2 agrees at 12 bases. The CDR3 extends over 15 amino acids. Germline trimming cut 2 bases from V and 10 bases from J; bases unmatched to any gene: 7. Germline V gene lookup returns CDR1 SGHNT and CDR2 YYREEE (reference sequence). The CDR3 reads CASSFASGRAKEQFF. The DNA for the CDR3 is TGTGCCAGCAGCTTCGCTAGCGGGAGGGCCAAGGAGCAGTTCTTC.

CDR3 bases: TGTGCCAGCACTAGGAAGGGACTAGCGGGCCTTGCGAACACCGGGGAGCTGTTTTTT. Residues: CASTRKGLAGLANTGELFF. The genes are TRBV2 and TRBJ2-2, with 12 nucleotides matching TRBD2. Unmatched junction bases numbered 12, after V lost 7 bases and J lost 0 bases. Germline CDR1 is SNHLY and CDR2 is FYNNEI. The CDR3 has 19 residues.

This chain's CDR3 is CASSSELATGELFF. As DNA, the CDR3 is TGTGCCAGCAGCTCCGAACTAGCCACCGGGGAGCTGTTTTTT. The chain joins TRBV7-6 to TRBJ2-2; tentatively, D is TRBD2 (6 bases). The V gene's germline CDR1 is SGHVS and CDR2 FNYEAQ. The CDR3 spans 14 residues. Trimming took off 4 bases at V and 4 bases at J, with 10 bases between the two ends.

The genes are TRBV30 and TRBJ1-1, with 10 bases matching TRBD1. The CDR3 length is 17 residues. Trimming cost V 0 bases and J 3 bases; bases outside gene matches: 10. Germline loops: CDR1 GTSNPN, CDR2 SVGIG (reference sequence). For the CDR3, the DNA is TGTGCCTGGAGTGTACCCTGGGAGGACAGGGGGGACACTGAAGCTTTCTTT. Protein product: CAWSVPWEDRGDTEAFF. Together with reference TRBV30 and TRBJ1-1, the CDR3 gives the full variable domain: SQTIHQWPATLVQPVGSPLSLECTVEGTSNPNLYWYRQAAGRGLQLLFYSVGIGQISSEVPQNLSASRPQDRQFILSSKKLLLSDSGFYLCAWSVPWEDRGDTEAFFGQGTRLTVV.